The TCR beta chain under discussion was sequenced for a study of T cells in localized non-small cell lung cancer. Here immunoSEQ multiplex PCR was the method, and the copy in TCRdb shows in-frame clones only, minus some. Here the sample spans about 24,000 clones, around 82% being singletons. Source: PBMCs, taken before any cancer treatment. The sequence was obtained from a man aged 40-75 years with stage II lung adenocarcinoma.

The CDR3 spells CAWSQRGKTTGELFF. CDR3 DNA sequence: TGTGCCTGGAGCCAGCGGGGGAAAACCACCGGGGAGCTGTTTTTT. The J gene is TRBJ2-2, the V gene TRBV30, with 8 positions matching TRBD2. Losses at the gene ends were 3 bases for V and 4 bases for J; bases not matched to a gene: 7. This CDR3 region has 15 residues. Germline values: CDR1 GTSNPN, CDR2 SVGIG (reference sequence).